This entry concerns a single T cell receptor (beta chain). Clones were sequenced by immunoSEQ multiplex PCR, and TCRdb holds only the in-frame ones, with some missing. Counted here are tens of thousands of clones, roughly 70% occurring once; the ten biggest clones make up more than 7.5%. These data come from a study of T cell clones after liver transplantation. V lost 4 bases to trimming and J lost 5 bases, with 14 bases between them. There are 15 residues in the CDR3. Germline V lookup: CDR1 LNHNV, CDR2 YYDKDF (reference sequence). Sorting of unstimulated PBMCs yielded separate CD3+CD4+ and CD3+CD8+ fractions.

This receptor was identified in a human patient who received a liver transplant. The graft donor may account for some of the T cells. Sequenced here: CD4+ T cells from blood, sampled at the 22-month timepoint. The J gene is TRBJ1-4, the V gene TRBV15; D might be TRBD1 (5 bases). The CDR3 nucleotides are TGTGCCACCAGCAATTTGGGGGAAAAGAATGAAAAACTGTTTTTT. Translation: CATSNLGEKNEKLFF.